Here is one T cell receptor beta chain with its context. Looked up from germline, CDR1 is PRHDT and CDR2 is FYEKMQ (reference sequence). This CDR3 has 14 residues. J gave up 7 bases and V 5 bases, and 3 bases lay outside the gene matches. This sample is drawn from a study of CD8 T cells in Susac syndrome. Reverse transcription used roughly 0.45 to 1 ug RNA and random hexamers. From the immunoSEQ multiplex PCR reads, TCRdb called clonotypes with MiXCR, one entry per CDR3 protein. The sample has some 160,000 distinct CDR3 sequences, 95% seen once. The rearrangement joins TRBV13 to TRBJ2-1, with 12 bases aligning to TRBD2. This clonotype was obtained from a human donor with multiple sclerosis. The specimen sequenced was CD8+ T cells from PBMCs. CDR3 in amino acids: CASSHLAGGNEQFF. CDR3 sequence (DNA): TGTGCCAGCAGCCATCTAGCGGGGGGGAATGAGCAGTTCTTC.